Listed below are T cell receptor beta chains from one sample, sequenced in a study of shared T cell receptors in the human thymus. Libraries were prepared by immunoSEQ multiplex PCR; TCRdb keeps only in-frame clonotypes and omits some of them. The data show approximately 400,000 clones, roughly 94% seen once. The sequenced material came from thymocytes. These receptors were taken from a human donor. Both conserved end residues are part of each CDR3. A D gene is named only where the DNA matches it firmly. Rows may omit the clone size; those that give it use once, few, many or a size class.

D gene,J gene,V gene,clone size,CDR3 DNA,CDR3 protein
TRBD1,TRBJ1-2,TRBV5-1,NA,TGCGCCAGCAGCTTGATCGTTAGGACAGGGCGAGGCTACACCTTC,CASSLIVRTGRGYTF
TRBD2,TRBJ2-2,TRBV27,NA,TGTGCCAGCAGTTCGGGACTAGCGGGAGGGCCTCACACCGGGGAGCTGTTTTTT,CASSSGLAGGPHTGELFF
NA,TRBJ2-1,TRBV7-3,NA,TGTGCCAGCAGCCTTCCTTCCCCGGGACAACCGAGCTCCTACAATGAGCAGTTCTTC,CASSLPSPGQPSSYNEQFF
NA,TRBJ1-1,TRBV7-2,few,TGTGCCAGCAGCTTAGAGTCGAACACTGAAGCTTTCTTT,CASSLESNTEAFF
NA,TRBJ2-1,TRBV5-6,NA,TGTGCCAGCAGCTTACGTTTGGATGAGCAGTTCTTC,CASSLRLDEQFF
NA,TRBJ1-1,TRBV11-2,NA,TGTGCCAGCGTAGAAGGCAGGGGCAAAATTGAAGCTTTCTTT,CASVEGRGKIEAFF
TRBD1,TRBJ2-7,TRBV7-2,NA,TGTGCCAGCAGCTCACGGACAGGGGGGATCTACGAGCAGTACTTC,CASSSRTGGIYEQYF
NA,TRBJ2-3,TRBV4-1,NA,TGCGCCAGCCGACGGGTCTTCACAGATACGCAGTATTTT,CASRRVFTDTQYF
TRBD2,TRBJ2-7,TRBV6-1,NA,TGTGCCAGCAGTGAAAATCTAGCGGGAGTAAGGGAGCAGTACTTC,CASSENLAGVREQYF
NA,TRBJ1-5,TRBV5-6,NA,TGTGCCAGCAGCTTTTCAGGGGCTAGAGATAGCAATCAGCCCCAGCATTTT,CASSFSGARDSNQPQHF
NA,TRBJ2-7,TRBV19,NA,TGTGCCAGTAGGAGACGGAACTCCTACGAGCAGTACTTC,CASRRRNSYEQYF
NA,TRBJ2-1,TRBV7-3,NA,TGTGCCAGCAGCTTACAGAGCGGGTCCTACAATGAGCAGTTCTTC,CASSLQSGSYNEQFF
NA,TRBJ1-3,TRBV5-6,NA,TGTGCCAGCAGCTCCAATGGTTCATCACGAAGACACCATAGAAACACCATATATTTT,CASSSNGSSRRHHRNTIYF
NA,TRBJ2-7,TRBV21-1,NA,TGTGCCAGCAGCAAAGTTGAGGGACACTTAGGTGGCGAGCAGTACTTC,CASSKVEGHLGGEQYF
NA,TRBJ2-3,TRBV27,NA,TGTGCCAAACAGGATACGCAGTATTTT,CAKQDTQYF
TRBD2,TRBJ2-3,TRBV11-2,NA,TGTGCCAGCCACCTAGGGACTAGCGAAACGTCTAGCACAGATACGCAGTATTTT,CASHLGTSETSSTDTQYF
NA,TRBJ2-7,TRBV11-2,NA,TGTGCCAGCAGCGTCAACCGGGACAACCTCTCCTACGAGCAGTACTTC,CASSVNRDNLSYEQYF
NA,TRBJ2-1,TRBV9,once,TGTGCCAGCAGCCTTCACCTAAAAAACTCGACCTACAATGAGCAGTTCTTC,CASSLHLKNSTYNEQFF
NA,TRBJ2-1,TRBV10-3,NA,TGTGCCATCAGTGAGTCTTTGGATGAGCAGTTCTTC,CAISESLDEQFF
NA,TRBJ1-1,TRBV10-2,NA,TGCGCCAGCAGTGGGAAGGGGATGAACACTGAAGCTTTCTTT,CASSGKGMNTEAFF
NA,TRBJ1-4,TRBV27,NA,TGTGCCAGCAGTTTAGAGTCAGGGGCCGAAAAACTGTTTTTT,CASSLESGAEKLFF
NA,TRBJ2-7,TRBV6-4,NA,TGTGCCAGCGGGGAAGACTACGGGGGCTCCTACGAGCAGTACTTC,CASGEDYGGSYEQYF
NA,TRBJ2-7,TRBV11-3,NA,TGTGCCAGCAGCTTTCGAGGGGTGAGGACCTACGAGCAGTACTTC,CASSFRGVRTYEQYF
NA,TRBJ2-7,TRBV5-4,NA,TGTGCCAGCAGCCTGGGCGGGACACAAGCCTACGAGCAGTACTTC,CASSLGGTQAYEQYF
NA,TRBJ1-3,TRBV18,NA,TGTGCCAGCTCACCCACAGGATCCTCTGGAAACACCATATATTTT,CASSPTGSSGNTIYF
TRBD1,TRBJ2-3,TRBV27,NA,TGTGCCAGCAGTACCACCATTCCCGGGACAGGGCTGATCTATACGCAGTATTTT,CASSTTIPGTGLIYTQYF
TRBD1,TRBJ1-2,TRBV4-3,NA,TGCGCCAGCAGCCAATTTATGACAGGGGCTCTGGGCTACACCTTC,CASSQFMTGALGYTF
TRBD1,TRBJ2-1,TRBV27,NA,TGTGCCAGCAGTTTATCCGGGGGGACAGGGGAGGACAATGAGCAGTTCTTC,CASSLSGGTGEDNEQFF
NA,TRBJ2-2,TRBV30,NA,TGTGCCTGGAGGACTAAAGGGGTGGCGAACACCGGGGAGCTGTTTTTT,CAWRTKGVANTGELFF
NA,TRBJ2-3,TRBV28,NA,TGTGCCAGCAGTCCTAGATTTGCAGATACGCAGTATTTT,CASSPRFADTQYF
NA,TRBJ2-3,TRBV7-9,NA,TGTGCCAGCAGCTTACTCCCAGTCAGGGTGTCAGATACGCAGTATTTT,CASSLLPVRVSDTQYF
NA,TRBJ2-7,TRBV5-8,NA,TGTGCCAGCAGCTCCAGAGCCAGAGCCTACGAGCAGTACTTC,CASSSRARAYEQYF
TRBD1,TRBJ1-3,TRBV13,NA,TGTGCCAGCTACCGGGACAGGTCTGGAAACACCATATATTTT,CASYRDRSGNTIYF
TRBD2,TRBJ2-7,TRBV28,NA,TGTGCCAGCAATGTACTAGCGGAGTCCTACGAGCAGTACTTC,CASNVLAESYEQYF
NA,TRBJ2-7,TRBV28,NA,TGTGCCAGCAGTTTAAGTTCTCCCGGGACATCACCGACCTACGAGCAGTACTTC,CASSLSSPGTSPTYEQYF
TRBD2,TRBJ2-3,TRBV9,NA,TGTGCCAGCAGCGCTCCCGGGACTAGCGGGTCCAATACGCAGTATTTT,CASSAPGTSGSNTQYF
NA,TRBJ1-5,TRBV28,NA,TGTGCCAGCAGTTTATACTCAGGGGAGGGATCCAATCAGCCCCAGCATTTT,CASSLYSGEGSNQPQHF
NA,TRBJ1-1,TRBV5-5,NA,TGTGCCAGCAGCTTGGAGGGGGAGGTGAACACTGAAGCTTTCTTT,CASSLEGEVNTEAFF
NA,TRBJ2-5,TRBV27,NA,TGTGCCACCCTGTCCCAAGAGACCCAGTACTTC,CATLSQETQYF
NA,TRBJ1-2,TRBV11-2,NA,TGTGCCAGCAGCTTGATCAGGCTTAACTATGGCTACACCTTC,CASSLIRLNYGYTF
NA,TRBJ2-3,TRBV9,NA,TGTGCCAGCAGCGTTGGACTGACTACAGATACGCAGTATTTT,CASSVGLTTDTQYF
TRBD2,TRBJ2-2,TRBV11-3,NA,TGTGCCAGCAGCCCGAGGGGACTAGCGGAAGACGGGAACACCGGGGAGCTGTTTTTT,CASSPRGLAEDGNTGELFF
TRBD2,TRBJ2-7,TRBV7-9,NA,TGTGCCAGCAGTCCAAGCGGGAGAGTCTCCTACGAGCAGTACTTC,CASSPSGRVSYEQYF
NA,TRBJ2-2,TRBV10-1,NA,TGCGCCAGCGGAACCCCGGGACTGAACACCGGGGAGCTGTTTTTT,CASGTPGLNTGELFF
NA,TRBJ2-7,TRBV6-5,NA,TGTGCCAGCAGTTACGCTTGCGATCGCGAGCAGTACTTC,CASSYACDREQYF
NA,TRBJ1-5,TRBV29-1,NA,TGCAGCGTTGCTGACTCTTTCAACCATACGAGGAGCAATCAGCCCCAGCATTTT,CSVADSFNHTRSNQPQHF
NA,TRBJ2-5,TRBV27,NA,TGTGCCAGCAGTTTATCTGGCCCCTGTGAGACCCAGTACTTC,CASSLSGPCETQYF
NA,TRBJ2-7,TRBV2,NA,TGTGCCAGCAGCCCCAACAGCGGCAGCCCAAGCTCCTACGAGCAGTACTTC,CASSPNSGSPSSYEQYF
NA,TRBJ1-3,TRBV7-6,NA,TGTGCCAGCAGCCTAACACTAAGGCAGGACATCTCTGGAAACACCATATATTTT,CASSLTLRQDISGNTIYF
NA,TRBJ2-1,TRBV5-3,NA,TGTGCCAGAAGCTCACAGGCTTCAACAAGGGACAATGAGCAGTTCTTC,CARSSQASTRDNEQFF
NA,TRBJ1-4,TRBV5-5,NA,TGTGCCAGCAGCTTGGATTCGACACCAGAGTTCTCAACTAATGAAAAACTGTTTTTT,CASSLDSTPEFSTNEKLFF
TRBD2,TRBJ2-7,TRBV27,once,TGTGCCAGCAGTTTGGGGAGGGGCTACGAGCAGTACTTC,CASSLGRGYEQYF
NA,TRBJ1-4,TRBV27,NA,TGTGCCAGCTACAGTGCGCTAAATGAAAAACTGTTTTTT,CASYSALNEKLFF
NA,TRBJ2-5,TRBV27,NA,TGTGCCAGCAGTTTATCGGCCGAAGCGGAGACCCAGTACTTC,CASSLSAEAETQYF
TRBD1,TRBJ2-4,TRBV28,NA,TGTGCCAGCAGTAGACAGGGGGCGGGGAAAAACATTCAGTACTTC,CASSRQGAGKNIQYF
NA,TRBJ2-3,TRBV11-2,NA,TGTGCCAGCAGCTTCGGGGACGTCGTTAGAGGCACAGATACGCAGTATTTT,CASSFGDVVRGTDTQYF
TRBD2,TRBJ2-7,TRBV27,NA,TGTGCCACCCGGCGAGGTTCTAGCGGGGCCTACGAGCAGTACTTC,CATRRGSSGAYEQYF
TRBD1,TRBJ1-1,TRBV27,NA,TGTGCCAGCAGTTTATACGACAGGGGGCTGAACACTGAAGCTTTCTTT,CASSLYDRGLNTEAFF
NA,TRBJ1-2,TRBV28,NA,TGTGCCAGCAGTTGCCAACACCAACTATGCTATGGCTACACCTTC,CASSCQHQLCYGYTF
TRBD2,TRBJ2-5,TRBV6-4,NA,TGTGCCAGCAGTGACTCTCGACTAGCGGGAGGGCCCCTCTTCGGGGAGACCCAGTACTTC,CASSDSRLAGGPLFGETQYF